This TCR beta chain was recovered during a study of graft-versus-host responses after intestinal transplantation. Whole-study context: Multivisceral, liver-intestinal, or isolated intestinal grafts were transplanted into recipients.

This clone showed up just once. V lost 3 bases to trimming and J lost 0 bases, with 10 bases between them. CDR1 is MNHEY and CDR2 is SMNVEV in the germline V gene (reference sequence). The CDR3 length is 15 residues. Profiling relied on immunoSEQ multiplex PCR, and the TCRdb table lists in-frame clones only, not all of them. The table records about 40,000 clones, roughly nine tenths of them present only once. The receptor was derived from a human patient who received an intestinal transplant, so some T cells may come from the graft donor. Material: PBMCs, obtained around 270 days after transplant. The J gene is TRBJ2-3, the V gene TRBV27, with D hard to call. CDR3 sequence reads: CASSLAVLSTDTQYF. CDR3 in DNA: TGTGCCAGCAGTTTGGCGGTACTTAGCACAGATACGCAGTATTTT.